Below are 28 T cell receptor beta chains sequenced from a single sample in a study of cytomegalovirus exposure and HLA in healthy donors. PCR involved 60 Vbeta and 13 Jbeta primers. Clones were sequenced by immunoSEQ multiplex PCR, and TCRdb holds only the in-frame ones, with some missing. The table records 150,000 to 200,000 clones, approximately 72% of them present only once. The sequencing sample was made of PBMCs. These receptors all stem from a human donor in good health.

In regard to this clone: An end of the junction differs from the germline gene, which may be a read error. CDR3 amino acids: CVSSQGQGAGNEKLFF. The CDR3 nucleotides are TGCGTCAGCAGCCAGGGACAGGGGGCCGGTAATGAAAAACTGTTTTTT. The chain is built from TRBV5-1 and TRBJ1-4; 12 bases agree with TRBD1. The germline V gene encodes CDR1 SGHRS and CDR2 YFSETQ. This CDR3 is 16 amino acids long. The full variable domain, in which reference TRBV5-1 and TRBJ1-4 provide the parts outside the CDR3, is KAGVTQTPRYLIKTRGQQVTLSCSPISGHRSVSWYQQTPGQGLQFLFEYFSETQRNKGNFPGRFSGRQFSNSRSEMNVSTLELGDSALYLCVSSQGQGAGNEKLFFGSGTQLSVL.

V and J are TRBV6-5 and TRBJ1-4; 7 positions match TRBD1. The length of the CDR3 is 14 residues. CDR1 and CDR2 from the germline V gene are MNHEY and SVGAGI. With 4 bases clipped from V and 8 bases from J, the junction kept 7 bases outside the gene matches. The CDR3 region is CASSSPRGREKLFF. The DNA of the CDR3 is TGTGCCAGCAGTTCCCCGAGGGGGCGGGAAAAACTGTTTTTT.

With respect to this clone: An end of the junction differs from the germline gene, which may be a read error. The V gene is TRBV5-8, the J gene TRBJ2-3; 9 bases match TRBD1. The CDR3 spans 10 residues. Germline lookup yields CDR1 SGHTS and CDR2 YDEGEE. The CDR3: CASSPYRGHF. CDR3 bases: TGTGCCAGCAGCCCGTACAGGGGGCATTTT.

The chain employs TRBV29-1 and TRBJ1-2; maybe TRBD1 (6 bases). The CDR3 is 13 amino acids. The ends were cut back, 5 bases at V and 3 bases at J, with 13 bases in the middle. The germline CDR1 and CDR2 sequences are SQVTM and ANQGSEA. CDR3: CSVPPGHDYGYTF. Here the CDR3 DNA reads TGCAGCGTTCCTCCGGGACACGACTATGGCTACACCTTC.

This clone has just a few counts. This sequence joins TRBV6-1 and TRBJ2-7, with D possibly being TRBD2 (5 bases). V lost 2 bases and J lost 3, with 14 bases in between. CDR3 length: 15 amino acids. Germline V lookup: CDR1 MNHNS, CDR2 SASEGT. In DNA, the CDR3 is TGTGCCAGCAGTGAACCCGGGGTACAAAACTACGAGCAGTACTTC. The encoded protein is CASSEPGVQNYEQYF.

The chain joins TRBV7-8 to TRBJ1-5, with 8 bases aligning to TRBD1. Germline CDR1 and CDR2: SGHVS and FQNEAQ. The ends lost 4 bases at V and 4 bases at J; junction bases unmatched: 15. This CDR3 spans 18 amino acids. CDR3 DNA: TGTGCCAGCAGCTCCGCGGAGGGGACAGGATCGGTAAATCAGCCCCAGCATTTT. It encodes CASSSAEGTGSVNQPQHF.

This chain links TRBV7-8 with TRBJ1-3; D gene unclear. Germline-derived CDR1 and CDR2 are SGHVS and FQNEAQ. Trimming left V 4 bases short and J 0 bases short, with 10 bases between. The CDR3 covers 15 residues. As DNA, the CDR3 is TGTGCCAGCAGCTCCTTATCTTCCTCTGGAAACACCATATATTTT. Translation: CASSSLSSSGNTIYF.

The gene calls are TRBV6-5 and TRBJ1-2; 9 bases line up with TRBD1. This CDR3 comprises 16 residues. Unmatched junction bases numbered 12, after V lost 2 bases and J lost 8 bases. CDR1 is MNHEY and CDR2 is SVGAGI in the germline V gene. CDR3 nucleotides: TGTGCCAGCAGTTACGGGCGGCCCGCTGGGACAGGGGGCTACACCTTC. This encodes CASSYGRPAGTGGYTF.

The sample holds one count of this clone. The chain recombines TRBV29-1 with TRBJ2-3, with 9 nucleotides matching TRBD1. The V and J ends lost 8 bases and 0 bases, in that order; junction bases with no gene match: 6. The CDR3 is made up of 14 amino acids. Germline V gene sequence: CDR1 SQVTM, CDR2 ANQGSEA. This CDR3 reads CSPGTGQSTDTQYF. The CDR3 nucleotides read TGCAGCCCAGGGACAGGGCAAAGCACAGATACGCAGTATTTT.

J is TRBJ1-5 and V is TRBV5-5, with D hard to call. The CDR3 loop spans 13 amino acids. Trimming shortened V by 1 base and J by 3 bases, and 5 bases separated the two germline ends. CDR1 and CDR2 (germline): SGHKS, YYEKEE (reference sequence). CDR3 nucleotide sequence: TGTGCCAGCAGCTTGACAGACAATCAGCCCCAGCATTTT. Translation gives CASSLTDNQPQHF.

The gene calls are TRBV19 and TRBJ2-1; 10 bases are a match to TRBD2. The CDR3 runs to 18 residues. Germline CDR1 is LNHDA and CDR2 is SQIVND (reference sequence). V gave up 5 bases and J gave up 9 bases; unmatched junction bases: 19. As DNA, the CDR3 is TGTGCCAGTAGTCCCTACGGTTCCCCTAGCGGGGGCAGGCCTGAGCAGTTCTTC. The encoded protein is CASSPYGSPSGGRPEQFF.

The chain has TRBV5-6 and TRBJ1-2; 12 nucleotides match TRBD1. This CDR3 comprises 15 residues. CDR1 and CDR2 from the germline V gene are SGHDT and YYEEEE. After removal of 4 bases from V and 3 bases from J, the junction contained 4 bases not matched to a gene. The CDR3 reads CASSLGQGADYGYTF. The CDR3, as DNA: TGTGCCAGCAGCCTGGGACAGGGGGCAGACTATGGCTACACCTTC.

The chain links TRBV4-1 to TRBJ1-2; D is unclear. The ends were cut back, 1 base at V and 0 bases at J, with 12 bases in the middle. The germline gives CDR1 MGHRA, CDR2 YSYEKL. The CDR3 is made up of 16 amino acids. Here the CDR3 DNA reads TGCGCCAGCAGCCAAGTCCCCCCGTTAGCTAACTATGGCTACACCTTC. Translated, it gives CASSQVPPLANYGYTF.

This clone has only a few counts. This sequence joins TRBV9 and TRBJ2-5; TRBD1 matches at 9 bases. J lost 5 bases, V lost 4 bases, and 6 bases had no gene match. CDR3 length: 14 residues. The V gene's germline CDR1 is SGDLS and CDR2 YYNGEE. The CDR3 is CASSTPGQGETQYF. The CDR3 nucleotides are TGTGCCAGCAGCACACCCGGACAGGGGGAGACCCAGTACTTC.

The rearrangement links TRBV1 to TRBJ1-1. TRBV1 is marked as a pseudogene. This CDR3 contains 15 residues. This CDR3 is CTSSLPGGEDTEAFF. The DNA for the CDR3 is TGCACCAGCAGCCTGCCGGGGGGAGAGGACACTGAAGCTTTCTTT.

This clone was seen more than once but under ten times. V is TRBV4-1 and J is TRBJ1-4; 8 bases match TRBD1. The germline gives CDR1 MGHRA, CDR2 YSYEKL. V dropped 5 bases and J dropped 3; count of bases not matched to a gene: 5. This CDR3 has 15 residues. Here the CDR3 reads CASSFLTGANEKLFF. CDR3 nucleotide sequence: TGCGCCAGCAGCTTCTTGACAGGGGCTAATGAAAAACTGTTTTTT.

A remark on this clone: The same CDR3 is also encoded by other DNA sequences in this sample. The chain links TRBV25-1 to TRBJ1-3; 7 bases are a match to TRBD1. The V gene end was trimmed by 4 bases and the J gene end by 4 bases; junction bases not matched to a gene: 4. The CDR3 extends over 14 amino acids. CDR1 is MGHDK, CDR2 SYGVNS, per germline. The CDR3 sequence is CASSGTGRGNTIYF. For the CDR3, the DNA is TGTGCCAGCAGTGGGACAGGACGAGGAAACACCATATATTTT. Filled out from reference TRBV25-1 and TRBJ1-3, the complete variable domain reads EADIYQTPRYLVIGTGKKITLECSQTMGHDKMYWYQQDPGMELHLIHYSYGVNSTEKGDLSSESTVSRIRTEHFPLTLESARPSHTSQYLCASSGTGRGNTIYFGEGSWLTVV.

This clone was picked up a small number of times. The chain couples TRBV2 to TRBJ1-1, with D perhaps TRBD1 (5 bases). CDR3 size: 13 residues. The ends were cut back, 3 bases at V and 5 bases at J, with 10 bases in the middle. The germline V gene has CDR1 SNHLY and CDR2 FYNNEI. CDR3 sequence: CASSDRARTEAFF. As DNA, the CDR3 is TGTGCCAGCAGTGACAGGGCGCGGACTGAAGCTTTCTTT. The full variable domain, rest sourced from reference TRBV2 and TRBJ1-1, is EPEVTQTPSHQVTQMGQEVILRCVPISNHLYFYWYRQILGQKVEFLVSFYNNEISEKSEIFDDQFSVERPDGSNFTLKIRSTKLEDSAMYFCASSDRARTEAFFGQGTRLTVV.

Of note for this clone: Other DNA sequences from this sample encode an identical CDR3 as well. This chain connects TRBV9 to TRBJ2-7, with D possibly being TRBD2 (5 bases). Germline V gene lookup returns CDR1 SGDLS and CDR2 YYNGEE. This CDR3 region has 14 residues. V was trimmed by 0 bases and J by 2 bases, leaving 9 bases between them. The CDR3 DNA sequence: TGTGCCAGCAGCGTAGGGCCCGGGGCCTACGAGCAGTACTTC. Its translation is CASSVGPGAYEQYF. The full variable domain, rest sourced from reference TRBV9 and TRBJ2-7, is DSGVTQTPKHLITATGQRVTLRCSPRSGDLSVYWYQQSLDQGLQFLIQYYNGEERAKGNILERFSAQQFPDLHSELNLSSLELGDSALYFCASSVGPGAYEQYFGPGTRLTVT.

J is TRBJ1-3 and V is TRBV23-1; D not certain. TRBV23-1 falls under the ORF class, with uncertain function. The length of the CDR3 is 10 residues. Trimming pared 10 bases from V and 6 bases from J, leaving 7 bases between. CDR3 sequence reads: CATGKNTIYF. As DNA, the CDR3 is TGCGCCACAGGAAAAAACACCATATATTTT.

Ten or more counts support this clone. The V call is TRBV4-3, the J call TRBJ2-5; D is unclear. The CDR3 has 15 amino acids. Germline V CDR1 and CDR2: LGHNA, YSLEER. V gave up 0 bases and J gave up 4 bases, with 12 bases separating them. The CDR3 sequence is CASSQDRGFLETQYF. DNA for the CDR3: TGCGCCAGCAGCCAAGATCGCGGTTTTCTAGAGACCCAGTACTTC.

The chain couples TRBV27 to TRBJ1-6; a possible D gene is TRBD1 (6 bases). The germline gives CDR1 MNHEY, CDR2 SMNVEV (reference sequence). V dropped 6 bases and J dropped 10 bases, with 19 bases sitting between them. There are 15 residues in the CDR3. The CDR3 reads CASSLGGGRGSPLHF. CDR3 in DNA: TGTGCCAGCAGCCTTGGGGGGGGCCGGGGGTCACCCCTCCACTTT.

The chain links TRBV5-5 to TRBJ2-2, with D maybe TRBD1 (5 bases). CDR1 and CDR2 from the germline V gene are SGHKS and YYEKEE (reference sequence). CDR3 length: 19 residues. V lost 4 bases to trimming and J lost 2 bases, with 24 bases between them. CDR3 bases: TGTGCCAGCAGCCTTCGGCTTTTGGGGCGACATTCCAACACCGGGGAGCTGTTTTTT. Translation: CASSLRLLGRHSNTGELFF.

The chain links TRBV6-5 to TRBJ2-7; possibly TRBD1 for D (5 bases). V lost 5 bases and J 3 bases, leaving 17 bases between the germline ends. Germline CDR1 reads MNHEY; CDR2 reads SVGAGI. The CDR3 covers 15 residues. The CDR3 sequence is CASSPTVPGVYEQYF. The CDR3 DNA sequence: TGTGCCAGCAGTCCGACAGTCCCTGGGGTCTACGAGCAGTACTTC.

This chain links TRBV15 with TRBJ1-5; D is possibly TRBD1 (6 bases). The germline V gene encodes CDR1 LNHNV and CDR2 YYDKDF (reference sequence). The CDR3 runs 16 residues. Between the trimmed V and J ends, which lost 5 bases and 3 bases, there was a span of 17 bases. This CDR3 reads CATSVRGGVPNQPQHF. Here the CDR3 DNA reads TGTGCCACCAGCGTCAGGGGAGGGGTGCCCAATCAGCCCCAGCATTTT.

The gene calls are TRBV5-4 and TRBJ1-6; TRBD1 might be the D (5 bases). There are 15 residues in the CDR3. V was cut by 0 bases and J by 7 bases, with 11 bases left in between. Germline assignment: CDR1 SGHNT and CDR2 YYREEE (reference sequence). This CDR3 reads CASSLDPGRNSPLHF. The CDR3 DNA follows: TGTGCCAGCAGCTTGGATCCAGGGCGGAATTCACCCCTCCACTTT.

CDR3 nucleotide sequence: TGTGCCAGCAGTGGGAGGAGTTTTAATTCACCCCTCCACTTT. As protein: CASSGRSFNSPLHF. This sequence joins TRBV6-1 and TRBJ1-6; unclear D gene. This CDR3 comprises 14 residues. Deletions cut 4 bases from V and 6 bases from J, with 10 bases between. Germline-derived CDR1 and CDR2 are MNHNS and SASEGT.

The V gene is TRBV4-2, the J gene TRBJ1-4; D is perhaps TRBD1 (6 bases). Germline V gives CDR1 LGHNA, CDR2 YNFKEQ. The V end was cut by 0 bases, the J end by 14 bases, with 13 bases between. The CDR3 extends over 13 amino acids. CDR3 protein: CASSQDRQGILFF. CDR3 coding DNA: TGTGCCAGCAGCCAAGATCGGCAGGGGATCCTGTTTTTT.